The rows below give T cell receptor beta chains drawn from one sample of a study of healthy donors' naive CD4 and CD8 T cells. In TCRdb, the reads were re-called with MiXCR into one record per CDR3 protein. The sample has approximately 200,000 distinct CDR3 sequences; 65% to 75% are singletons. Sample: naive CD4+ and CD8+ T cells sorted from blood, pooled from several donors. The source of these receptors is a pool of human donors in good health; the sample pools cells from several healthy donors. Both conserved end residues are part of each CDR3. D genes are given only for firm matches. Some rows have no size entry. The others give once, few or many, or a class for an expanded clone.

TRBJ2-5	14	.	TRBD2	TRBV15	TGTGCCACCAGCGCAAGCGGGACCCAAGAGACCCAGTACTTC	CATSASGTQETQYF
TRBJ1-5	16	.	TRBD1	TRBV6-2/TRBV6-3	TGTGCCAGCAGTACCGTCGACAGGGCCCTCAATCAGCCCCAGCATTTT	CASSTVDRALNQPQHF
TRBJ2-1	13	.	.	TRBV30	TGTGCCTGGACCTGGACAGACTACAATGAGCAGTTCTTC	CAWTWTDYNEQFF
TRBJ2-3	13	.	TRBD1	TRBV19	TGTGCCAGTAGTCGCGACAGGGCGGATACGCAGTATTTT	CASSRDRADTQYF
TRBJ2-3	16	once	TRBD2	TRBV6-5	TGTGCCAGCAGTTACCCAACTAGCGGACGCACAGATACGCAGTATTTT	CASSYPTSGRTDTQYF
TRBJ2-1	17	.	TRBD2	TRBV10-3	TGTGCCATCAATCCGGGACTAGCGGGAGCGGGTTACAATGAGCAGTTCTTC	CAINPGLAGAGYNEQFF
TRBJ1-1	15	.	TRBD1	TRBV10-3	TGTGCCATCAGGATCCAGGGGGCCCGAGATAATGAAGCTTTCTTT	CAIRIQGARDNEAFF
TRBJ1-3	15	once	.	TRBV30	TGTGCCTGGACCCGAGACCCGGCGGTGGGAAACACCATATATTTT	CAWTRDPAVGNTIYF
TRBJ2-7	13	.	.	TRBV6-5	TGTGCCAGCAGTTACTACCGGAGCTACGAGCAGTACTTC	CASSYYRSYEQYF
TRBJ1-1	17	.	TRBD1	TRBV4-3	TGCGCCAGCAGCCGCCCGGGACAGGGTAAGGGAGGCACTGAAGCTTTCTTT	CASSRPGQGKGGTEAFF
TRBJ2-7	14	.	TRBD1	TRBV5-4	TGTGCCAGCAGCCATGGACAGGGGAGGTACGAGCAGTACTTC	CASSHGQGRYEQYF
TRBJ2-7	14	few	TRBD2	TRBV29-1	TGCAGCGTTGCCCCTAAAAGCGGGGCTTACGAGCAGTACTTC	CSVAPKSGAYEQYF
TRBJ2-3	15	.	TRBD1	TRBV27	TGTGCCAGCAGGCTCGACAGGGGGCTCGTAGATACGCAGTATTTT	CASRLDRGLVDTQYF
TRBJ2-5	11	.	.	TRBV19	TGTGCCAGTACCATCGGGGAGACCCAGTACTTC	CASTIGETQYF
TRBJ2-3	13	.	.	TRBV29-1	TGCAGTACCGACAGATCGAGCACAGATACGCAGTATTTT	CSTDRSSTDTQYF
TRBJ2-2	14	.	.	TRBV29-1	TGCAGCGTTGAAACAGGCTTGAACACCGGGGAGCTGTTTTTT	CSVETGLNTGELFF
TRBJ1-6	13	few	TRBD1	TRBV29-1	TGCAGCGCGAGAGGACAGGAGAATTCACCCCTCCACTTT	CSARGQENSPLHF
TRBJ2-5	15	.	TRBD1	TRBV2	TGTGCCAGCAGGGGGCTGGCAGGGGGCGGAGAGACCCAGTACTTC	CASRGLAGGGETQYF
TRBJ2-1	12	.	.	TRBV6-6	TGTGCCAGCAGTTACTCGCAGACTAGATCGTTCTTC	CASSYSQTRSFF
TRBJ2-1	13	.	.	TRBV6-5	TGTGCCAGCACCGAGCCTGCGCGCAGTGAGCAGTTCTTC	CASTEPARSEQFF
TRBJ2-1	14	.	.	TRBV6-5	TGTGCCAGCGCGGGGACACTGGTTTACAATGAGCAGTTCTTC	CASAGTLVYNEQFF
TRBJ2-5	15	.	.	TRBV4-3	TGCGCCAGCAGCCAAGAAAAGAGGGACCAAGAGACCCAGTACTTC	CASSQEKRDQETQYF
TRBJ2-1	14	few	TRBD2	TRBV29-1	TGCAGCGTTGTACTACTAGCGGGCTACAATGAGCAGTTCTTC	CSVVLLAGYNEQFF
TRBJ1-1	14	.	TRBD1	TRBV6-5	TGTGCCAGCAGACAGACACAGGGGCCGATAGGAGCTTTCTTT	CASRQTQGPIGAFF
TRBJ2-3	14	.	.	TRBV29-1	TGCAGCGTTGCTTCGTGGGCTAGACGCAATACGCAGTATTTT	CSVASWARRNTQYF
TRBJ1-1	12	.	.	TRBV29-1	TGCAGCGTTGTCACGGGATGGGCTGAAGCTTTCTTT	CSVVTGWAEAFF
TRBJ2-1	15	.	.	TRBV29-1	TGCAGCGTTGAAGACCGGGGCAGCCCTTACAATGAGCAGTTCTTC	CSVEDRGSPYNEQFF
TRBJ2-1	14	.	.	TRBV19	TGTGCCAGTAGTATACGTACCGGATTCGACGAGCAGTTCTTC	CASSIRTGFDEQFF
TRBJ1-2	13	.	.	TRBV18	TGTGCCAGCTCACTCCCACCCAACTATGGCTACACCTTC	CASSLPPNYGYTF
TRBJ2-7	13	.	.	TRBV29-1	TGCAGCGTTGAAGTGTCGAGAGGAGCCGAGCAGTACTTC	CSVEVSRGAEQYF
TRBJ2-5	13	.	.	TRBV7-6	TGTGCCAGCAGCTTTGAGGAGGGGGAGACCCAGTACTTC	CASSFEEGETQYF
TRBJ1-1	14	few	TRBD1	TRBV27	TGTGCCAGCAGTTGGACAGGGACGGGAGCTGAAGCTTTCTTT	CASSWTGTGAEAFF
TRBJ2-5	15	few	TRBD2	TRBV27	TGTGCCAGCAGTGAGGGACTAGCGGGAGGAGAGACCCAGTACTTC	CASSEGLAGGETQYF
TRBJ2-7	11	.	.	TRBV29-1	TGCAGCGTAGAAAAGGGCCGCGAGCAGTACTTC	CSVEKGREQYF
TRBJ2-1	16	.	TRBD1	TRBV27	TGTGCCAGCAGTTTTATTCCGGGACAGGGCTACAATGAGCAGTTCTTC	CASSFIPGQGYNEQFF
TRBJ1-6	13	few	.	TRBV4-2	TGTGCCAGCAACCAAGTAGGGGGTGCACCCCTCCACTTT	CASNQVGGAPLHF
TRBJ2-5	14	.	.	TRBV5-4	TGTGCCAGCAGCTTGGCTTCCTATGAAGAGACCCAGTACTTC	CASSLASYEETQYF
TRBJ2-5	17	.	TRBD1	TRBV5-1	TGTGCCAGCAGCCCTGAGGGGGCAGGGTGGTACCAAGAGACCCAGTACTTC	CASSPEGAGWYQETQYF
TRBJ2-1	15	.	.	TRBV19	TGTGCCAGTAGAGCACTCCCGGGCAACGCTGATGAGCAGTTCTTC	CASRALPGNADEQFF
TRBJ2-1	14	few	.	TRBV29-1	TGCAGCGCTGAGGAACAACCTGGATACAATGAGCAGTTCTTC	CSAEEQPGYNEQFF
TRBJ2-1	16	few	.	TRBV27	TGTGCCAGCAGCGCCCTTGGGGTAAGCTCCTACAATGAGCAGTTCTTC	CASSALGVSSYNEQFF
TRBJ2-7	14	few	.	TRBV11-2	TGTGCCAGCAGTTCCGTCGACGGCATCTACGAGCAGTACTTC	CASSSVDGIYEQYF
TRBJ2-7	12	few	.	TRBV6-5	TGTGCCAGCAGGAAGGGTTCCTACGAGCAGTACTTC	CASRKGSYEQYF
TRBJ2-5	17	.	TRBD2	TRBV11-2	TGTGCCAGCAGCTTGGGGACTAGCGCCTCGTTGGAGGAGGCCCAGTACTTC	CASSLGTSASLEEAQYF
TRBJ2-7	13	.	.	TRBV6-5	TGTGCCAGCGGACCCCGGGCCTCCTACGAGCAGTACTTC	CASGPRASYEQYF
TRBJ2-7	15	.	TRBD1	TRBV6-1	TGTGCCAGCAGCCTCGACAGGGGTAGCTCCTACGAGCAGTACTTC	CASSLDRGSSYEQYF
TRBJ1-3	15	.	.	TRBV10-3	TGTGCCATCAGTGGCGACGGAGACTCTGGAAACACCATATATTTT	CAISGDGDSGNTIYF
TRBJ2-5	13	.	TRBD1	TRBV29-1	TGCAGCGTCGACACAGGGGGCAGGGAGACCCAGTACTTC	CSVDTGGRETQYF
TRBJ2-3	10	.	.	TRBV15	TGTGCCACCAGCAGAGATCGACTATATTTT	CATSRDRLYF
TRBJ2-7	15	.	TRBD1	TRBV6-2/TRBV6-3	TGTGCCAGCAGTTACTTGGGACAGGGTGCTTCCGAGCAGTACTTC	CASSYLGQGASEQYF
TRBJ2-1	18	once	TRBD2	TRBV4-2	TGTGCCAGCAGCCAACCTTACAGCGGGGGGCACCTTGGGAATGAGCAGTTCTTC	CASSQPYSGGHLGNEQFF
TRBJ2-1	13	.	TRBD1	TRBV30	TGTGCCTGGGGTAGACAGGGCCGCAATGAGCAGTTCTTC	CAWGRQGRNEQFF
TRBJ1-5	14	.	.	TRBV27	TGTGCCAGCAGTTTGGGGCAGAGCAATCAGCCCCAGCATTTT	CASSLGQSNQPQHF
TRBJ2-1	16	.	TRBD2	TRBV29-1	TGCAGCGTTGAAGGGTTGGTACGGACTAGCATTAATGAGCAGTTCTTC	CSVEGLVRTSINEQFF
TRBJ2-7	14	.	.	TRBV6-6	TGTGCCAGCAGTTACGAGGGGTACCTCTACGAGCAGTACTTC	CASSYEGYLYEQYF
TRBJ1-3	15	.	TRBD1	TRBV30	TGTGCCTGGAGTCCCCCCTGGACAGGAGGAAACACCATATATTTT	CAWSPPWTGGNTIYF
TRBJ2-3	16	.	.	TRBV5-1	TGCGCCAGCAGCTACCCTGGGGGGTCGCGCGCAGATACGCAGTATTTT	CASSYPGGSRADTQYF
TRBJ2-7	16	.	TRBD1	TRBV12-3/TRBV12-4	TGTGCCAGCACCCACGACCCCGGACAGGGCGGGATGGGGCAGTACTTC	CASTHDPGQGGMGQYF
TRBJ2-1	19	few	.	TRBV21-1	TGTGCCAGCAGCAAAGTTCTTGTCGACAGGCTTGATACCTACAATGAGCAGTTCTTC	CASSKVLVDRLDTYNEQFF
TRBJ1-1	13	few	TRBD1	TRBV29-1	TGCAGCGGTGAGGGACAGATGAACACTGAAGCTTTCTTT	CSGEGQMNTEAFF